Below are 8 T cell receptor beta chains sequenced from a single sample in a study of control samples from healthy donors and cancer patients. Method: immunoSEQ multiplex PCR; TCRdb's copy keeps in-frame clones and lacks some. The sample lists 170,000 or so clones, 91% seen once, with roughly 2% in the top ten. The sample comprised blood. Every receptor here comes from a woman in her thirties or forties in good health.

The V call is TRBV9, the J call TRBJ1-3; D gene unclear. The CDR3 covers 17 residues. V was cut by 4 bases and J by 3 bases, with 20 bases left in between. The germline gives CDR1 SGDLS, CDR2 YYNGEE. The CDR3 spells CASSPVDRPHGGNTIYF. In DNA, the CDR3 is TGTGCCAGCAGCCCCGTCGACCGGCCCCACGGTGGAAACACCATATATTTT. Supplemented by reference TRBV9 and TRBJ1-3, the full variable domain reads DSGVTQTPKHLITATGQRVTLRCSPRSGDLSVYWYQQSLDQGLQFLIQYYNGEERAKGNILERFSAQQFPDLHSELNLSSLELGDSALYFCASSPVDRPHGGNTIYFGEGSWLTVV.

The V and J genes are TRBV5-1 and TRBJ1-1; perhaps TRBD1 as D (6 bases). Deletions cut 4 bases from V and 5 bases from J, with 18 bases between. CDR3 length equals 15 residues. The V gene's germline CDR1 is SGHRS and CDR2 YFSETQ. DNA of the CDR3: TGCGCCAGCAGCCGATCGACAGGTGAAAAAACTGAAGCTTTCTTT. Translation gives CASSRSTGEKTEAFF. Variable domain in full (rest from reference TRBV5-1 and TRBJ1-1): KAGVTQTPRYLIKTRGQQVTLSCSPISGHRSVSWYQQTPGQGLQFLFEYFSETQRNKGNFPGRFSGRQFSNSRSEMNVSTLELGDSALYLCASSRSTGEKTEAFFGQGTRLTVV.

The chain couples TRBV5-1 to TRBJ2-7; TRBD2 agrees at 8 bases. This CDR3 has 14 amino acids. Trimming cost V 0 bases and J 7 bases; bases outside gene matches: 6. CDR1 is SGHRS, CDR2 YFSETQ, per germline. The chain's CDR3 is CASSLEQGGREQYF. In nucleotides, the CDR3 is TGCGCCAGCAGCTTGGAACAGGGCGGGAGGGAGCAGTACTTC.

V usage is TRBV19 and J usage is TRBJ1-2, with TRBD1 matching over 7 bases. The CDR3 has 14 amino acids. V shed 6 bases, J shed 1 base, and the junction held 5 bases outside the gene matches. Germline CDR1 and CDR2: LNHDA and SQIVND (reference sequence). The CDR3 here is CASSRQGINYGYTF. Written as DNA, the CDR3 is TGTGCCAGTAGCCGACAGGGAATTAACTATGGCTACACCTTC.

The CDR3 spells CSAGGGIGTGELFF. CDR3 nucleotides: TGCAGCGCCGGAGGGGGGATAGGCACCGGGGAGCTGTTTTTT. This chain links TRBV29-1 with TRBJ2-2; D is perhaps TRBD1 or TRBD2 (6 bases each). V dropped 7 bases and J dropped 4 bases, with 16 bases sitting between them. The CDR3 has 14 residues. Germline lookup yields CDR1 SQVTM and CDR2 ANQGSEA.

The chain combines TRBV4-2 with TRBJ1-6, with TRBD1 matching 9 bases. CDR1 and CDR2 from the germline V gene are LGHNA and YNFKEQ. The CDR3 runs to 15 residues. The V and J ends lost 3 bases and 10 bases, in that order; junction bases with no gene match: 7. CDR3 DNA sequence: TGTGCCAGCAGCCATCTACAGGGGGCAGAATCACCCCTCCACTTT. This sequence encodes CASSHLQGAESPLHF.

The chain recombines TRBV4-2 with TRBJ2-5; TRBD1 is a possible D gene (5 bases). Trimming took off 0 bases at V and 5 bases at J, with 10 bases between the two ends. Germline assignment: CDR1 LGHNA and CDR2 YNFKEQ. The CDR3 runs to 14 residues. The CDR3 protein is CASSQDQGMETQYF. Written as DNA, the CDR3 is TGTGCCAGCAGCCAAGACCAGGGTATGGAGACCCAGTACTTC.

V gene TRBV6-5 combines with J gene TRBJ2-5, with 9 bases matching TRBD2. Per the germline V gene, CDR1 is MNHEY and CDR2 is SVGAGI. V gave up 5 bases and J gave up 12 bases; unmatched junction bases: 7. There are 12 residues in the CDR3. Here the CDR3 reads CASSISGGPKYF. The CDR3 nucleotides are TGTGCCAGCAGTATAAGCGGGGGGCCCAAGTACTTC.